This entry lists 4 T cell receptor beta chains sequenced from one sample in a study of T cells in Graves' hyperthyroidism and ophthalmopathy. The TCR beta CDR3 regions underwent amplification using RNA transcripts as the source. RT-PCR in the first round (using the HTBI primer set) targeted the TCR CDR3. TCRdb reprocessed the multiplex PCR reads with MiXCR, giving one entry per CDR3 protein. The sample carries about 480,000 distinct CDR3 sequences, around 22% recorded once. Sequenced sample: blood. Every receptor here comes from a woman aged 25 to 39 with Graves' ophthalmopathy.

A note on this clonotype: An end of the junction differs from the germline gene, which may be a read error. The chain couples TRBV6-5 to TRBJ2-7, with D perhaps matching TRBD2 (5 bases). CDR3 length: 15 amino acids. In germline, CDR1 is MNHEY, CDR2 SVGAGI. CDR3 nucleotides: TGTGCCAGCAGTTTCTCCGGGATCCTGCTTTACGATCAGTACTTC. As protein: CASSFSGILLYDQYF.

This clonotype was counted ten times or more. V gene TRBV27 combines with J gene TRBJ1-1; D not resolved. This CDR3 comprises 13 residues. With 2 bases removed from V and 1 base from J, the gap between germline ends came to 5 bases. Germline loops: CDR1 MNHEY, CDR2 SMNVEV (reference sequence). The CDR3 here is CASSLRQNTEAFF. CDR3 DNA sequence: TGTGCCAGCAGTTTACGGCAGAACACTGAAGCTTTCTTT.

The V call is TRBV28, the J call TRBJ2-7; D is uncertain. The CDR3 contains 12 residues. Germline V gives CDR1 MDHEN, CDR2 SYDVKM. V lost 5 bases and J lost 5, with 10 bases in between. This chain's CDR3 is CASSPQSNEQYF. The CDR3 nucleotides are TGTGCCAGCAGTCCCCAGTCCAACGAGCAGTACTTC.

There are a few counts of this clonotype. The V and J genes are TRBV12-3 or TRBV12-4 and TRBJ2-7; D is unclear. Trimming shortened V by 11 bases and J by 3 bases, and 20 bases separated the two germline ends. The CDR3 is 14 residues long. The CDR3 DNA is TGTGCCGGCTGCCTCGGATCAACAAACTACGAGCAGTACTTC. Its translation: CAGCLGSTNYEQYF.